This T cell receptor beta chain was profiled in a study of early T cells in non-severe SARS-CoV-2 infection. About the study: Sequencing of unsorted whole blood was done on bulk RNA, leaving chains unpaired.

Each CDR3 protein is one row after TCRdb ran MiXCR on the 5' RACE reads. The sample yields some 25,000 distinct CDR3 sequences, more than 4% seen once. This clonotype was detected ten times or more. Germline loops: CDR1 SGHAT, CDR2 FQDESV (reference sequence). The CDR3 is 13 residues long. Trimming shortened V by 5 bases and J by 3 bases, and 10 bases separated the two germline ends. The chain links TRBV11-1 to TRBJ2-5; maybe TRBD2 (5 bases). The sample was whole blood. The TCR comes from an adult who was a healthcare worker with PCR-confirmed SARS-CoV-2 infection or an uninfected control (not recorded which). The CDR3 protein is CASSPTREETQYF. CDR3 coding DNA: TGTGCCAGCAGCCCTACTAGGGAAGAGACCCAGTACTTC.